This entry concerns a single T cell receptor (beta chain). The sample is drawn from a study of control samples from healthy donors and cancer patients. In germline, CDR1 is MGHDK, CDR2 SYGVNS. With 3 bases removed from V and 3 bases from J, the gap between germline ends came to 18 bases. The CDR3 runs to 16 residues. This table comes from immunoSEQ multiplex PCR, and its TCRdb copy is limited to in-frame clones, with some not included. The repertoire includes roughly 100,000 clones, about 90% of them detected once, and roughly 2.5% sits in the top ten. This clonotype was sampled from a woman younger than 30 in good health. The sequenced sample consisted of blood. This chain connects TRBV25-1 to TRBJ2-7; D might be TRBD1 (5 bases). The chain's CDR3 is CASSDGEGARSYEQYF. CDR3 in DNA: TGTGCCAGCAGTGATGGGGAAGGGGCCCGGAGCTACGAGCAGTACTTC.